This passage covers 13 T cell receptor beta chains from one sample sequenced in a study of T-cell reconstitution after alpha-beta-depleted transplantation in children. TCRbeta library construction was performed incorporating unique molecular identifiers. TCRdb re-analysed the PCR reads in MiXCR, keeping a single row per CDR3 protein. The table has around 300,000 distinct CDR3 sequences, over 20% seen once; the top ten hold over 9.5%. Material: PBMCs, mostly from graft donor cells, obtained 180 days after TCRalphabeta/CD19-depleted stem cell transplant. The receptors here all came from a male patient between 10 and 17 years old who had a stem cell transplant for acute lymphoblastic leukemia, so the T cells may come from the graft donor.

The chain uses TRBV20-1 and TRBJ2-3; 12 nucleotides align to TRBD2. V shed 6 bases and J 0 bases; nucleotides not matched to a gene: 7. Germline values: CDR1 DFQATT, CDR2 SNEGSKA (reference sequence). This CDR3 has 16 amino acids. CDR3 in amino acids: CSAGGLAGISTDTQYF. CDR3 nucleotide sequence: TGCAGTGCAGGGGGACTAGCGGGTATAAGCACAGATACGCAGTATTTT.

This clonotype has a handful of counts. CDR3: CASSESGYTQYF. For the CDR3, the DNA is TGCGCCAGCAGTGAGTCGGGCTATACGCAGTATTTT. This rearrangement joins TRBV10-2 to TRBJ2-3; D is unresolved. This CDR3 is built from 12 residues. Per the germline V gene, CDR1 is WSHSY and CDR2 is SAAADI. V lost 0 bases, J lost 7 bases, and 5 bases lay in between.

V gene TRBV29-1 combines with J gene TRBJ2-2; 12 nucleotides align to TRBD2. Germline assignment: CDR1 SQVTM and CDR2 ANQGSEA. This CDR3 is 15 amino acids long. J lost 7 bases, V lost 2 bases, and 5 bases had no gene match. The CDR3, as DNA: TGCAGCGTTGAAATGGAGGGACTAGCGGGCGGGGAGCTGTTTTTT. Translating it yields CSVEMEGLAGGELFF.

In this sample, this clonotype turned up a few times. This rearrangement joins TRBV28 to TRBJ2-7; 13 nucleotides line up with TRBD2. CDR1 is MDHEN, CDR2 SYDVKM, per germline. V was clipped by 8 bases and J by 0 bases; unmatched bases: 4. This CDR3 is built from 15 residues. In nucleotides, the CDR3 is TGTGCCAGCGTTACTAGCGGGAGGGCCTCCTACGAGCAGTACTTC. It translates to CASVTSGRASYEQYF.

The table lists this clonotype with a few counts. The J gene is TRBJ1-4, the V gene TRBV5-1, with D possibly TRBD1 on 5 matching bases. This CDR3 spans 17 amino acids. Trimming cost V 4 bases and J 0 bases, with 16 bases left between them. The germline CDR1 and CDR2 sequences are SGHRS and YFSETQ. CDR3 DNA sequence: TGCGCCAGCAGCGCTCACGGGGCTCTTGCAACTAATGAAAAACTGTTTTTT. It codes for CASSAHGALATNEKLFF.

This chain joins TRBV7-6 and TRBJ2-5; D may be TRBD1 (6 bases). The germline gives CDR1 SGHVS, CDR2 FNYEAQ. The CDR3 has 14 amino acids. V dropped 8 bases and J dropped 1 base, with 14 bases sitting between them. The CDR3 coding sequence is TGTGCCAGCGGCCGAAACAGGGTCCAAGAGACCCAGTACTTC. This sequence encodes CASGRNRVQETQYF.

The chain recombines TRBV11-2 with TRBJ2-7, with 9 positions matching TRBD2. With 1 base clipped from V and 2 bases from J, the junction kept 3 bases outside the gene matches. The V gene's germline CDR1 is SGHAT and CDR2 FQNNGV. This CDR3 is 15 amino acids long. CDR3 coding DNA: TGTGCCAGCAGCTTAGGGACTAGCGCTCCCTACGAGCAGTACTTC. Protein: CASSLGTSAPYEQYF.

There are a few counts of this clonotype. For the CDR3, the DNA is TGTGCCAGCATGGAGAAGATCAGCTCCTACGAGCAGTACTTC. Translating it yields CASMEKISSYEQYF. J is TRBJ2-7 and V is TRBV2; no reliable D call. Germline assignment: CDR1 SNHLY and CDR2 FYNNEI. Trimming took 7 bases from V and 0 from J, leaving 13 bases between them. CDR3 length equals 14 residues.

V and J are TRBV25-1 and TRBJ2-1; a weak D match, TRBD1 (6 bases). This CDR3 contains 16 residues. Trimming stripped 1 base from V and 3 bases from J, with 13 bases between. Germline V CDR1 and CDR2: MGHDK, SYGVNS. Here the CDR3 reads CASSESRQALYNEQFF. As DNA, the CDR3 is TGTGCCAGCAGTGAATCAAGACAGGCCCTCTACAATGAGCAGTTCTTC.

This clonotype occurred a few times. The gene calls are TRBV7-2 and TRBJ2-3; 8 positions agree with TRBD2. Germline trimming cut 0 bases from V and 3 bases from J; bases unmatched to any gene: 5. Per germline, CDR1 SGHTA and CDR2 FQGNSA. This CDR3 has 16 residues. CDR3 loop: CASSLAPRLATDTQYF. CDR3 coding DNA: TGTGCCAGCAGCTTAGCACCCCGACTAGCGACAGATACGCAGTATTTT.

The chain uses TRBV7-3 and TRBJ2-3; 12 nucleotides align to TRBD2. This CDR3 has 18 residues. The germline V gene encodes CDR1 SGHTA and CDR2 FQGTGA. V shed 5 bases, J shed 6 bases, and the junction held 15 bases outside the gene matches. CDR3: CASSAPTPTSGSEDTQYF. The CDR3 nucleotides are TGTGCCAGCAGCGCCCCTACCCCGACTAGCGGGAGTGAGGATACGCAGTATTTT.

This chain connects TRBV10-3 to TRBJ2-7, with 8 bases lining up with TRBD1. This CDR3 spans 12 amino acids. Germline V CDR1 and CDR2: ENHRY, SYGVKD. Trimming at V came to 8 bases and at J to 7 bases, leaving 7 bases not matched to a gene. CDR3 loop: CAISQGAREQYF. CDR3 DNA sequence: TGTGCCATCTCGCAGGGGGCGAGGGAGCAGTACTTC.

The genes are TRBV6-2 or TRBV6-3 and TRBJ2-7, with 10 positions matching TRBD2. From germline, CDR1 is MNHEY and CDR2 SVGEGT. V trimming: 2 bases; J trimming: 7 bases; junction bases outside the gene matches: 17. The CDR3 runs 18 residues. The CDR3 sequence: CASSYRRKTSGKGEEQYF. DNA for the CDR3: TGTGCCAGCAGTTACCGCCGTAAAACTAGCGGGAAGGGTGAGGAGCAGTACTTC.